Listed below are T cell receptor beta chains from one sample, sequenced in a study of T cell repertoires in cytomegalovirus infection. No antigen has been identified for these receptors. TCRdb called the reads again in MiXCR, with one record for every CDR3 protein. There are 150,000 to 200,000 distinct CDR3 sequences in the sample; less than 25% occur only once, and 20% to 30% lies in the top ten. Sequenced here: CD8+ T cells from cultured PBMCs, sampled from culture after CMV antigen stimulation. These receptors all stem from a human donor in good health (CMV status not recorded). Some clones in this sample may be carry-over from other donors' samples. CDR3s include the opening cysteine and the closing phenylalanine or tryptophan. Each record gives: D gene, V gene, clone size, J gene, CDR3 protein, CDR3 DNA. The D gene is left open where the match is weak. Expanded clones are given a class, and other clones once, few, many or no size at all.

>.|TRBV30|few|TRBJ2-3
CAWSWASMTDTQYF
TGTGCCTGGAGTTGGGCCTCTATGACAGATACGCAGTATTTT
>TRBD1|TRBV7-9|.|TRBJ1-1
CASSPAGDRTLNTEAFF
TGTGCCAGCAGCCCGGCGGGGGACAGGACCTTGAACACTGAAGCTTTCTTT
>TRBD2|TRBV6-2/TRBV6-3|few|TRBJ2-7
CASSYPRLAGDPYEQYF
TGTGCCAGCAGTTACCCCAGACTAGCGGGGGACCCCTACGAGCAGTACTTC
>TRBD2|TRBV7-2|.|TRBJ2-3
CASSSSSGGAITDTQYF
TGTGCCAGCAGCTCGTCTAGCGGGGGGGCTATTACAGATACGCAGTATTTT
>TRBD1|TRBV4-3|.|TRBJ2-7
CASSPRGTGGRYEQYF
TGCGCCAGCAGCCCCCGAGGGACAGGGGGAAGATACGAGCAGTACTTC
>.|TRBV7-9|few|TRBJ1-5
CASSLGRRGSVHQPQHF
TGTGCCAGCAGCTTAGGACGGAGAGGGTCTGTTCATCAGCCCCAGCATTTT
>.|TRBV7-2|many|TRBJ2-7
CASSSHSYEQYF
TGTGCCAGCAGCTCGCACTCCTACGAGCAGTACTTC
>.|TRBV5-1|.|TRBJ2-1
CASSLKRGHYNEQFF
TGCGCCAGCAGCTTGAAACGGGGCCATTACAATGAGCAGTTCTTC
>TRBD1|TRBV6-2/TRBV6-3|.|TRBJ1-5
CASSYAGGSNQPQHF
TGTGCCAGCAGTTACGCAGGGGGAAGCAATCAGCCCCAGCATTTT
>.|TRBV27|few|TRBJ1-5
CASSLRQVNQPQHF
TGTGCCAGCAGTTTACGACAGGTCAATCAGCCCCAGCATTTT
>.|TRBV7-6|.|TRBJ2-2
CASSPINTGELFF
TGTGCCAGCAGCCCCATAAACACCGGGGAGCTGTTTTTT
>.|TRBV7-3|few|TRBJ2-2
CASSLGAKGGELFF
TGTGCCAGCAGCCTCGGAGCTAAAGGCGGGGAGCTGTTTTTT
>.|TRBV12-3/TRBV12-4|.|TRBJ1-4
CASRQGGTDEKLFF
TGTGCCAGCAGACAGGGCGGCACAGATGAAAAACTGTTTTTT
>.|TRBV4-2|.|TRBJ1-2
CASSQSGGDYGYTF
TGTGCCAGCAGCCAGTCGGGGGGGGACTATGGCTACACCTTC
>.|TRBV2|few|TRBJ2-1
CASSDRQGGNEQFF
TGTGCCAGCAGTGATAGGCAGGGTGGAAATGAGCAGTTCTTC
>TRBD2|TRBV11-2|.|TRBJ2-5
CASSPSGLAGAYQETQYF
TGTGCCAGCAGCCCAAGCGGACTAGCGGGGGCGTACCAAGAGACCCAGTACTTC
>.|TRBV4-1|few|TRBJ2-7
CASSQEWAGAEQYF
TGCGCCAGCAGCCAAGAGTGGGCCGGGGCCGAGCAGTACTTC
>TRBD1|TRBV7-9|.|TRBJ2-5
CASSPRDRGRETQYF
TGTGCCAGCAGCCCCCGGGACAGGGGGCGAGAGACCCAGTACTTC
>.|TRBV6-2/TRBV6-3|.|TRBJ2-6
CASFFPGANVLTF
TGTGCCAGCTTTTTCCCCGGGGCCAACGTCCTGACTTTC
>.|TRBV6-2/TRBV6-3|.|TRBJ2-2
CASSYSSPSGELFF
TGTGCCAGCAGTTACTCCTCCCCCTCCGGGGAGCTGTTTTTT
>.|TRBV12-3/TRBV12-4|few|TRBJ2-5
CASSGRRETQYF
TGTGCCAGCAGTGGCCGGCGAGAGACCCAGTACTTC
>.|TRBV19|few|TRBJ1-1
CASRNEVRIHTEAFF
TGTGCCAGTAGGAATGAGGTCAGGATCCACACTGAAGCTTTCTTT
>.|TRBV7-2|.|TRBJ2-3
CASSLRGGLRTDTQYF
TGTGCCAGCAGCTTAAGGGGGGGACTGCGCACAGATACGCAGTATTTT
>.|TRBV4-1|.|TRBJ1-2
CASSQVSGDYGYTF
TGCGCCAGCAGCCAAGTTTCCGGGGACTATGGCTACACCTTC
>TRBD1|TRBV12-3/TRBV12-4|.|TRBJ1-2
CASLGDTGASYGYTF
TGTGCCAGTCTTGGGGATACAGGGGCGAGCTATGGCTACACCTTC
>TRBD1|TRBV6-2/TRBV6-3|.|TRBJ1-1
CASSYSLSTGGNTEAFF
TGTGCCAGCAGTTACTCCCTGAGTACAGGGGGGAACACTGAAGCTTTCTTT
>.|TRBV7-9|many|TRBJ2-3
CASSPKGGGTDTQYF
TGTGCCAGCAGCCCAAAGGGAGGAGGCACAGATACGCAGTATTTT
>TRBD2|TRBV9|once|TRBJ2-2
CASSVGTSGGSWDTGELFF
TGTGCCAGCAGCGTAGGGACTAGCGGGGGGTCGTGGGACACCGGGGAGCTGTTTTTT
>.|TRBV27|.|TRBJ2-6
CASTRAFFGANVLTF
TGTGCCAGCACCAGGGCTTTCTTCGGGGCCAACGTCCTGACTTTC
>.|TRBV27|few|TRBJ1-5
CASSLFGAQPQHF
TGTGCCAGCAGTTTATTCGGGGCTCAGCCCCAGCATTTT
>.|TRBV12-3/TRBV12-4|few|TRBJ1-1
CASSLSQAEAFF
TGTGCCAGCAGTTTAAGTCAGGCTGAAGCTTTCTTT
>TRBD1|TRBV7-2|.|TRBJ2-2
CASSLDREGDRDTGELFF
TGTGCCAGCAGCTTAGATCGAGAAGGGGACAGGGACACCGGGGAGCTGTTTTTT
>.|TRBV7-9|few|TRBJ2-5
CASSFPRLPLQETQYF
TGTGCCAGCAGCTTTCCCAGGCTTCCTCTCCAAGAGACCCAGTACTTC
>.|TRBV2|.|TRBJ1-1
CASSEAGLGNTEAFF
TGTGCCAGCAGTGAAGCGGGCTTGGGCAACACTGAAGCTTTCTTT
>.|TRBV28|.|TRBJ2-5
CASNTGRLYQYF
TGTGCCAGCAATACGGGTCGGCTTTACCAGTACTTC
>.|TRBV9|few|TRBJ2-3
CASSAGEDTDTQYF
TGTGCCAGCAGCGCGGGGGAGGACACAGATACGCAGTATTTT
>.|TRBV12-3/TRBV12-4|many|TRBJ2-1
CASSLRNSYNEQFF
TGTGCCAGCAGTTTACGGAACTCCTACAATGAGCAGTTCTTC
>.|TRBV7-2|.|TRBJ2-1
CASIQRYNEQFF
TGTGCCAGCATCCAGAGATACAATGAGCAGTTCTTC
>TRBD1|TRBV7-3|many|TRBJ2-2
CASSRGQGFAGELFF
TGTGCCAGCAGCCGTGGACAGGGCTTTGCCGGGGAGCTGTTTTTT
>.|TRBV3-1|.|TRBJ2-5
CASSYVHLEAETQYF
TGTGCCAGCAGCTATGTACACTTAGAGGCGGAGACCCAGTACTTC
>TRBD1|TRBV4-2|.|TRBJ2-3
CASSGPGTGVGTDTQYF
TGTGCCAGCAGCGGCCCCGGGACAGGGGTGGGCACAGATACGCAGTATTTT
>TRBD2|TRBV18|few|TRBJ2-3
CASSPISGASTDTQYF
TGTGCCAGCTCACCGATTAGCGGGGCGAGCACAGATACGCAGTATTTT
>TRBD1|TRBV27|.|TRBJ1-2
CASSVRQGDGYTF
TGTGCCAGCAGCGTGAGACAGGGCGATGGCTACACCTTC
>TRBD1|TRBV7-9|.|TRBJ2-2
CASSDRDRGLRNTGELFF
TGTGCCAGCAGCGACCGGGACAGGGGGCTTCGGAACACCGGGGAGCTGTTTTTT
>.|TRBV6-2/TRBV6-3|.|TRBJ2-3
CASSYSGQRRRDTQYF
TGTGCCAGCAGTTACTCCGGACAGCGAAGGAGGGATACGCAGTATTTT
>TRBD2|TRBV6-1|.|TRBJ2-3
CASSELAGADTQYF
TGTGCCAGCAGTGAACTAGCGGGGGCAGATACGCAGTATTTT
>.|TRBV7-6|.|TRBJ1-6
CASSSGRGANSPLHF
TGTGCCAGCAGCTCGGGGAGGGGCGCGAATTCACCCCTCCACTTT
>.|TRBV7-2|.|TRBJ1-1
CASSSRRGSKMEAFF
TGTGCCAGCAGCTCAAGGAGAGGGTCGAAAATGGAAGCTTTCTTT
>.|TRBV7-6|.|TRBJ2-2
CASSLETDTGELFF
TGTGCCAGCAGCTTAGAGACCGACACCGGGGAGCTGTTTTTT
>TRBD1|TRBV7-9|.|TRBJ1-2
CASSQGAETNYGYTF
TGTGCCAGCAGCCAGGGGGCAGAAACTAACTATGGCTACACCTTC
>.|TRBV27|.|TRBJ1-6
CASGPSPLHF
TGTGCCAGCGGACCTTCACCCCTCCACTTT